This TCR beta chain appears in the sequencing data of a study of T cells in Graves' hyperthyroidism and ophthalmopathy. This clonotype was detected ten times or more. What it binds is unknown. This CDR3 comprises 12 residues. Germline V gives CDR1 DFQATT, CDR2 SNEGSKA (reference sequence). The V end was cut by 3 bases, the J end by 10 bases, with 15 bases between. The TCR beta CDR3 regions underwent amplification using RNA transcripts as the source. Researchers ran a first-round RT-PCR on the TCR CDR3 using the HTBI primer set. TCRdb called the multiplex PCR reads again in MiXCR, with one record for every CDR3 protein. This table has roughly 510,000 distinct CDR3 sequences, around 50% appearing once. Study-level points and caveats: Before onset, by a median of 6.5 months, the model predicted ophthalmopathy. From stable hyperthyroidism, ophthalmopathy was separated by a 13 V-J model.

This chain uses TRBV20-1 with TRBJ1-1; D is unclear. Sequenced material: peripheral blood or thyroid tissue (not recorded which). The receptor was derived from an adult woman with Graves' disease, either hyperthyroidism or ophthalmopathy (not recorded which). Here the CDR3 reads CSASLAAIGAFF. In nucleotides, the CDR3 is TGCAGTGCTAGTCTGGCGGCCATAGGAGCTTTCTTT.